Detailed here is one T cell receptor (beta chain). This clone was detected only once. This receptor's antigen is unknown. The input lacks base qualities; no much larger clone sits a single base away. These data are taken from a study of beta chain features in type 1 diabetes listed by TCRdb under 2018. Regarding the complete study: Patients and healthy donors did not differ in mean age, gender distribution, total cell number or subset yield. A total of some 100,000,000 sorted cells were examined across all samples, and a strong correlation was observed between cell number per subset and RNA yield. In the study, recently diagnosed type 1 diabetes patients and matched healthy donors were compared on the TCRB repertoires of their sorted circulating CD4+ T cell subsets. Regulatory and stem cell-like memory subsets were isolated from only 8 patients and roughly 8 healthy donors, whereas naive and central memory subsets came from all 30 or so donors.

Broad study findings and their caveats: Because cDNA rather than genomic DNA was sequenced, highly expressing activated cells could have been over-represented, although no difference in activation and CD3 levels was found between groups. Type 1 diabetes patients showed a moderate but significant shortening of TCRB CDR3 length in all four CD4+ subsets. Because the HLA sub-analyses included only small numbers of individuals, any influence of HLA type on TCRB rearrangement was left unresolved. Fewer insertions and more nucleotide deletions at VDJ recombination sites were observed in patients with type 1 diabetes, implying thymic rearrangement abnormalities. Naive, central memory and regulatory TCRB repertoires appeared to be more similar among patients than among healthy donors. Shorter templates might be favored by PCR, yet because patient and control samples were amplified and corrected together, any such skew would affect both groups equally.

The High Capacity cDNA Reverse Transcription Kit was used to reverse transcribe all of the isolated RNA, meaning that expressed TCRB transcripts were what got sequenced. Deep immunoSEQ sequencing was performed on naive, central memory and regulatory T cell samples, with an average of roughly 3.5 million total reads per sample. After sorted cells were lysed in RLT buffer, RNA was extracted with DNase-treated RNeasy Micro or Mini kits, with the choice depending on cell number. Each cell subset was processed on its own to prevent cross-contamination, while patient and healthy donor samples were processed together. TCRB sequences were amplified from cDNA with the immunoSEQ multiplex PCR, producing 87-bp fragments spanning the CDR3 region. Sequencing of the amplicons was done on the Illumina HiSeq platform. As for the authors' bioinformatics: Synthetic template baselines were used to correct PCR bias computationally, reads within Hamming distance 2 were collapsed, and singletons that could not be merged were discarded. By aligning reads against IMGT, V, D and J genes, CDR3 length, and insertions or deletions at six rearrangement sites were assigned. Within each subset, clonotype counts were normalized to sorted cell number, and only after that were true diversity and Gini coefficients computed with the tcR R package. The overlap coefficient, calculated on TCRB nucleotide sequences, was used to quantify repertoire sharing. As a proxy for the pre-selection repertoire, out-of-frame TCRB sequences from naive cells were analyzed. This is the immuneACCESS table as TCRdb keeps it, with only in-frame sequences that have V and J called. A part of the clones is gone; compared with another copy, unresolved V genes explain less than half, and the rest is unexplained. Clonal size and the V and J genes are those of that table, whereas D and trimming came from the DNA. The sample table lists around 400,000 clones, around 16% of them with a count of one. Of the sample, under 0.02% falls within the top ten clones.

V is cut back by 2 bases and J by 4 bases, with 2 bases in the junction unmatched. Including the terminal cysteine and phenylalanine, the CDR3 comprises 14 residues. Only the CDR3 DNA stays, 42 bases, in frame from base 1. Per the germline V gene, MDHEN is the CDR1 and SYDVKM is the CDR2. A single peripheral blood draw of about 120 mL on average was collected from each donor into heparinised tubes. Using a panel that included CD45RO, CCR7, CD25, CD127, CD95 and CD27, naive, central memory, regulatory and stem cell-like memory CD4+ T cells were sorted on a BD FACSAria II. All sorted populations exceeded 95% purity. PBMCs were separated immediately by Lymphoprep density gradient centrifugation and were stained directly, without being cultured. Samples were stained and sorted in pairs, with one healthy donor and one patient per experiment, so that batch effects were minimized.

The clonotype was recovered from a woman under 30 in good health. Sequencing was carried out using naive CD4+ T cells from blood. The label giving this sample's cell subset or site can be read as: true naive CD4+ T cells. The chain joins TRBV28 to TRBJ2-1; 7 junctional bases match TRBD2. Here is the DNA: TGTGCCAGCAGTTTAAGCGGGACTTACAATGAGCAGTTCTTC. Its product reads: CASSLSGTYNEQFF. Outside the CDR3, residues come from the reference TRBV28 and TRBJ2-1 proteins, so the full variable domain is: DVKVTQSSRYLVKRTGEKVFLECVQDMDHENMFWYRQDPGLGLRLIYFSYDVKMKEKGDIPEGYSVSREKKERFSLILESASTNQTSMYLCASSLSGTYNEQFFGPGTRLTVL.